This T cell receptor (beta chain) emerged from a study of long-term antiretroviral therapy in people with HIV. The immunoSEQ assay was v3.0, run at survey level. Repertoires were generated with immunoSEQ multiplex PCR, while TCRdb's copy carries only in-frame clones and drops some. This sample yields 30,000 to 45,000 clones, of which 75% to 90% are seen a single time; less than 6% belongs to the top ten. Germline V gene data show CDR1 as SGHVS and CDR2 as FNYEAQ. CDR3 length: 14 residues. The trim removed 11 bases at V and 2 bases at J, leaving 6 bases unmatched. The sequencing here drew on unsorted PBMCs, taken 3.4 years after starting antiretroviral therapy. V is TRBV7-6 and J is TRBJ2-2; 9 bases match TRBD1. The receptor was isolated from a man aged 25 to 40 with HIV. Here the CDR3 DNA reads TGTGCCTCCCAGGACAGGGGAAACACCGGGGAGCTGTTTTTT. This translates into CASQDRGNTGELFF.